A selection of T cell receptor beta chains follows, all from one sample in a study of identical twins. From the 5' RACE reads, TCRdb called clonotypes with MiXCR, one entry per CDR3 protein. The repertoire holds approximately 230,000 distinct CDR3 sequences, with about 14% as singletons. The source material was memory (CD45RO+) T cells sorted from blood. The receptors shown here come from a woman younger than 30 in good health. Each CDR3 is given with its conserved first and last residue. The D gene is left open where the match is weak. The listing skips clone size in some rows; elsewhere it reads once, few, many or a size class.

J | V | D | size | DNA | CDR3
TRBJ2-5 | TRBV29-1 | . | . | TGCAGCGTTGCCAGCGGAGGGGGCCAGTACTTC | CSVASGGGQYF
TRBJ2-7 | TRBV5-1 | TRBD1 | . | TGCGCCAGCAGTAACAGGGGATTGAGGTCCTACGAGCAGTACTTC | CASSNRGLRSYEQYF
TRBJ2-1 | TRBV19 | TRBD2 | . | TGTGCCAGTAGTAGAAGTTGGCGGGAGGGCCGCAATGAGCAGTTCTTC | CASSRSWREGRNEQFF
TRBJ2-7 | TRBV7-9 | . | . | TGTGCCAGCAGCCCGCCGGGTGGGGGTGGCATCTACGAGCAGTACTTC | CASSPPGGGGIYEQYF
TRBJ2-3 | TRBV4-2 | TRBD2 | . | TGTGCCAGCAGTCCCACGGGACTAGCGGGGGACACAGATACGCAGTATTTT | CASSPTGLAGDTDTQYF
TRBJ2-1 | TRBV7-2 | TRBD2 | . | TGTGCCAGCAGCCCGCTAGCGGGAGAGTCCTACAATGAGCAGTTCTTC | CASSPLAGESYNEQFF
TRBJ2-3 | TRBV24-1 | . | many | TGTGCCACCAGTTCGGGAGTAGGGGGTGTGACAGATACGCAGTATTTT | CATSSGVGGVTDTQYF
TRBJ1-1 | TRBV7-9 | . | . | TGTGCCAGCAGCTTAGGTGCAGAGAACACTGAAGCTTTCTTT | CASSLGAENTEAFF
TRBJ2-3 | TRBV12-3/TRBV12-4 | TRBD2 | . | TGTGCCAGCAGCCCTCTTGCTAGCGGAGATACGCAGTATTTT | CASSPLASGDTQYF
TRBJ1-1 | TRBV21-1 | . | . | TGTGCCAGCAGCAAATCTTTAAGGGGAGGGAACACTGAAGCTTTCTTT | CASSKSLRGGNTEAFF
TRBJ2-7 | TRBV7-9 | . | few | TGTGCCAGCAGCCTAAATCTAGAGGAGCAGTACTTC | CASSLNLEEQYF
TRBJ2-7 | TRBV7-2 | TRBD1 | many | TGTGCCAGCACCCGGGACAGGGGACGCGACGAGCAGTACTTC | CASTRDRGRDEQYF
TRBJ2-3 | TRBV5-1 | . | many | TGCGCCAGCAGCCCCCTTAGGGTTGGTACAGATACGCAGTATTTT | CASSPLRVGTDTQYF
TRBJ2-3 | TRBV12-3/TRBV12-4 | . | many | TGTGCCAGCAGTTTAGCGCGTCTAACAGATACGCAGTATTTT | CASSLARLTDTQYF
TRBJ2-7 | TRBV15 | . | . | TGTGCCACCAGCAGAGAAGGAGGATTCCTCCACGAGCAGTACTTC | CATSREGGFLHEQYF
TRBJ2-7 | TRBV10-3 | TRBD2 | . | TGTGCCATCAGTACGACTAGCGGGAAATACGAGCAGTACTTC | CAISTTSGKYEQYF
TRBJ2-1 | TRBV20-1 | . | . | TGCAGTGCTATGGAGGGGGCCTACAATGAGCAGTTCTTC | CSAMEGAYNEQFF
TRBJ1-6 | TRBV3-1 | TRBD1 | few | TGTGCCAGCAGCCCCTACAGGGGTGTAGTTGATTCACCCCTCCACTTT | CASSPYRGVVDSPLHF
TRBJ1-6 | TRBV15 | . | few | TGTGCCACCAGCCCCTGGGGCAGGGTTGAGTCACCCCTCCACTTT | CATSPWGRVESPLHF
TRBJ2-3 | TRBV20-1 | . | . | TGCAGTGCTAGTGGGCGGGATACGCAGTATTTT | CSASGRDTQYF
TRBJ1-1 | TRBV7-3 | . | many | TGTGCCAGCAGCTTAATGGCAGGGACCACTGAAGCTTTCTTT | CASSLMAGTTEAFF
TRBJ2-2 | TRBV19 | . | . | TGTGCCAGCGAAACCGGGGAGCTGTTTTTT | CASETGELFF
TRBJ2-1 | TRBV3-1 | TRBD2 | few | TGTGCCACTGGCCGACTAGCGGGGAACAATGAGCAGTTCTTC | CATGRLAGNNEQFF
TRBJ2-5 | TRBV7-2 | . | few | TGTGCCAGCAGCTTAGCGCTAGGAGAGACCCAGTACTTC | CASSLALGETQYF
TRBJ2-3 | TRBV12-3/TRBV12-4 | . | . | TGTGCCAGCAGTCCCGGGCGGGGCATCACAGATACGCAGTATTTT | CASSPGRGITDTQYF
TRBJ2-5 | TRBV5-6 | TRBD1 | . | TGTGCCAGCATGCTACCGGGACAGGGAGTGGAGACCCAGTACTTC | CASMLPGQGVETQYF
TRBJ1-1 | TRBV7-6 | . | . | TGTGCCAGCAGCCAAGGGCGGGAGAACACTGAAGCTTTCTTT | CASSQGRENTEAFF
TRBJ1-1 | TRBV29-1 | . | . | TGCAGCGTTATGGGCGCGATATTCACTGAAGCTTTCTTT | CSVMGAIFTEAFF
TRBJ1-2 | TRBV12-3/TRBV12-4 | . | . | TGTGCCAGCAGTTTAGTTCCGGGCCTTAACTATGGCTACACCTTC | CASSLVPGLNYGYTF
TRBJ2-1 | TRBV7-2 | . | many | TGTGCCAGCAGCTTAGACGGATCCCACAATGAGCAGTTCTTC | CASSLDGSHNEQFF
TRBJ2-1 | TRBV5-1 | . | many | TGCGCCAGCAGCTTGGAGGGGGGCGAGAATGAGCAGTTCTTC | CASSLEGGENEQFF
TRBJ2-5 | TRBV7-9 | . | few | TGTGCCAGCAGCTTAGAAACAGGCCACCAAGAGACCCAGTACTTC | CASSLETGHQETQYF
TRBJ2-1 | TRBV5-5 | . | few | TGTGCCAGCAGCTTCCGGTTGGGGCGCGACTCCTACAATGAGCAGTTCTTC | CASSFRLGRDSYNEQFF
TRBJ2-3 | TRBV4-3 | TRBD2 | . | TGCGCCAGCAGCCAAACATTAGCGGGGGATCCAACGGGTACGCAGTATTTT | CASSQTLAGDPTGTQYF
TRBJ2-5 | TRBV7-2 | . | . | TGTGCCAGCACCCGAGCCGGGGGTCGGGAGACCCAGTACTTC | CASTRAGGRETQYF
TRBJ1-5 | TRBV9 | TRBD1 | . | TGTGCCAGCAGCGTAGACGCACAGGGGGGCAATCAGCCCCAGCATTTT | CASSVDAQGGNQPQHF
TRBJ2-3 | TRBV12-3/TRBV12-4 | . | many | TGTGCCAGCAGTTTCTCTGTAGATACGCAGTATTTT | CASSFSVDTQYF
TRBJ2-3 | TRBV3-1 | . | . | TGTGCCAGCAGCCAAGGGGGAGCAGATACGCAGTATTTT | CASSQGGADTQYF
TRBJ2-5 | TRBV9 | . | once | TGTGCCAGCAGCGGGGCTAGGGGACGGGAGACCCAGTACTTC | CASSGARGRETQYF
TRBJ2-1 | TRBV20-1 | TRBD2 | many | TGCAGTGCTAGAGTTGGAGGTCCGGGACTAGCACATCCTGAGCAGTTCTTC | CSARVGGPGLAHPEQFF
TRBJ2-5 | TRBV7-3 | TRBD2 | many | TGTGCCAGCAGCCTAATTGGGGCTAGCGGGGGGTTCAAAGAGACCCAGTACTTC | CASSLIGASGGFKETQYF
TRBJ2-3 | TRBV10-2 | . | . | TGCGCCAGCAGGAGGGACTCTAGCACAGATACGCAGTATTTT | CASRRDSSTDTQYF
TRBJ2-3 | TRBV12-3/TRBV12-4 | TRBD2 | . | TGTGCCATCAGTTTAGTCGGGACTAGCGGGGGGACTAGCACAGATACGCAGTATTTT | CAISLVGTSGGTSTDTQYF
TRBJ2-3 | TRBV25-1 | . | few | TGTGCCAGCAGTGAATATCCAGGGGCAGATACGCAGTATTTT | CASSEYPGADTQYF
TRBJ1-2 | TRBV5-1 | . | few | TGCGCCAGCAGCTTACGGATTGACAAACCCGGAGGCTACACCTTC | CASSLRIDKPGGYTF
TRBJ2-3 | TRBV29-1 | . | . | TGCAGCGTTTCAGGTTGGGAGGCAGGGGAGGATACGCAGTATTTT | CSVSGWEAGEDTQYF
TRBJ2-2 | TRBV5-5 | . | . | TGTGCCAGCAGCCCCGAGGGGCGGCAAACCGGGGAGCTGTTTTTT | CASSPEGRQTGELFF
TRBJ1-5 | TRBV12-3/TRBV12-4 | . | many | TGTGCCAGCAGTTTAATGGGTGGCAATCAGCCCCAGCATTTT | CASSLMGGNQPQHF
TRBJ1-1 | TRBV12-3/TRBV12-4 | . | few | TGTGCCAGCAGGCAGGTCACTGAAGCTTTCTTT | CASRQVTEAFF
TRBJ1-5 | TRBV5-6 | . | few | TGTGCCAGCAGCTTGGGGTCAGAGAATCAGCCCCAGCATTTT | CASSLGSENQPQHF
TRBJ2-3 | TRBV20-1 | . | . | TGCAGTGCTAGCAGAAACACAGATACGCAGTATTTT | CSASRNTDTQYF
TRBJ2-5 | TRBV20-1 | TRBD2 | few | TGCAGTGCTAGAGATGAGGCTAGCGGGAGTGGAAAGACCCAGTACTTC | CSARDEASGSGKTQYF
TRBJ2-1 | TRBV6-2/TRBV6-3 | TRBD2 | . | TGTGCCAGCAGTTATAAGGGTATGGGGACTAGCGGCGTCCGGGTGCAGTTCTTC | CASSYKGMGTSGVRVQFF